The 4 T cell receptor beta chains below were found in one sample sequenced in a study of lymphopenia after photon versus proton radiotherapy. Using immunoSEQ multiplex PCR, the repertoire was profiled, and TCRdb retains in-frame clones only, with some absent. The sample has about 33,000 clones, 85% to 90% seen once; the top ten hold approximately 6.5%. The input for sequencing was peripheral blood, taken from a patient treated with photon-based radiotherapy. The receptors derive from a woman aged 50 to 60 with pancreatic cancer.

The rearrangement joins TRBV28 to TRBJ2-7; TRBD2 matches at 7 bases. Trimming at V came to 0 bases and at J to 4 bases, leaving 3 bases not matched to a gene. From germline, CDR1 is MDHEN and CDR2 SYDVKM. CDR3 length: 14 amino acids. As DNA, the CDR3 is TGTGCCAGCAGTTTATGGTCGGGAGGTTACGAGCAGTACTTC. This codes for CASSLWSGGYEQYF.

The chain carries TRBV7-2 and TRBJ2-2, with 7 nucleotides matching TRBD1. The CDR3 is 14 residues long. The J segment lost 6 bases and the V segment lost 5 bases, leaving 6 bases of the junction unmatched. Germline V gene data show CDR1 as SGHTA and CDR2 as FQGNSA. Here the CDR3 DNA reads TGTGCCAGCAGCAAGGACAGGTCGTCCGGGGAGCTGTTTTTT. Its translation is CASSKDRSSGELFF.

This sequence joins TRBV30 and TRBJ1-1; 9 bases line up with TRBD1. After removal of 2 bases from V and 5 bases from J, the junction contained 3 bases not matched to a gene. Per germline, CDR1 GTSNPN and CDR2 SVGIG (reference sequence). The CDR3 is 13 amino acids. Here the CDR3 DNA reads TGTGCCTGGAGTACAGGGGGCCGGACTGAAGCTTTCTTT. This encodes CAWSTGGRTEAFF.

CDR3 sequence (DNA): TGTGCCTGGAGTGTCGGGGGCGAAGGAAGTGAAAAACTGTTTTTT. Encoded protein: CAWSVGGEGSEKLFF. The V call is TRBV30, the J call TRBJ1-4; TRBD1 might be the D (6 bases). V lost 0 bases and J 7 bases, leaving 15 bases between the germline ends. CDR1 GTSNPN and CDR2 SVGIG come from the germline V gene (reference sequence). The CDR3 length is 15 residues.